This T cell receptor (beta chain) was captured in a study of Ad26.COV2.S vaccination and SARS-CoV-2 variants. About the study: Donor got 5x10^10 or 1x10^11 viral particles of Ad26.COV2.S.

Germline V lookup: CDR1 MDHEN, CDR2 SYDVKM. The CDR3 runs 16 residues. Deletions cut 8 bases from V and 2 bases from J, with 18 bases between. Treatment reported: 15 to 20 received Ad26.COV2.S at low or high dose, single or two shots; 5 received placebo; per-sample allocation not given. Samples analyzed were those drawn on day 63 after the first vaccine or placebo injection. Measured with immunoSEQ multiplex PCR; TCRdb has only the in-frame clones, and not every one. The table includes more than 300,000 clones, around 90% detected once. The TCR was taken from a person between 18 and 59 years old who received the Ad26.COV2.S COVID-19 vaccine or a placebo. The material sequenced was peripheral blood, taken in a trial of Ad26.COV2.S vaccine versus placebo. This chain uses TRBV28 with TRBJ2-2; tentatively, D is TRBD1 or TRBD2 (5 bases each). The CDR3 protein is CASVPTGLVNTGELFF. Written as DNA, the CDR3 is TGTGCCAGCGTTCCCACGGGGCTAGTAAACACCGGGGAGCTGTTTTTT.